This T cell receptor beta chain was identified during a study of T cell changes during pregnancy in multiple sclerosis. Clones were sequenced by immunoSEQ multiplex PCR, and TCRdb holds only the in-frame ones, with some missing. The table lists 26,000 or so clones, roughly 90% of them singletons, with 8.3% in the top ten. The germline CDR1 and CDR2 sequences are KGHSH and LQKENI. Trimming removed 3 bases from V and 3 bases from J; junction bases left unmatched: 7. This CDR3 spans 15 amino acids. This chain joins TRBV18 and TRBJ1-2, with 7 positions matching TRBD1. Sequences were derived from CD8+ T cells from peripheral blood mononuclear cells, sampled in the second trimester of pregnancy. The sequence was obtained from a female donor with multiple sclerosis, enrolled in a pregnancy study. The CDR3, as DNA: TGTGCCAGCTCACCGAGCCGGGACAGCGACTATGGCTACACCTTC. Translating it yields CASSPSRDSDYGYTF.